These T cell receptor beta chains were read from a single sample in a study of early T cells in non-severe SARS-CoV-2 infection. One entry per CDR3 protein results from TCRdb running MiXCR on the 5' RACE reads. The sample holds 65,000 to 80,000 distinct CDR3 sequences; over 9% are singletons and the top ten take approximately 4.8%. The source material was whole blood. The receptors stem from an adult who was a healthcare worker with PCR-confirmed SARS-CoV-2 infection or an uninfected control (not recorded which). CDR3s include the opening cysteine and the closing phenylalanine or tryptophan.

V | CDR3
TRBV12-3/TRBV12-4 | CASSFSGVGGLQPQHF
TRBV10-1 | CASIKYSFCYGYTF
TRBV5-6 | CASKGAGGGNIQYF
TRBV20-1 | CSARVGRGRTGELFF
TRBV9 | CASSIRDSNSPLHF
TRBV10-3 | CAITGTGTGELFF
TRBV4-2 | CASSQELQRSPEGETQYF
TRBV6-5 | CASSYSRGWQETQYF
TRBV29-1 | CSVDSPSYGYTF
TRBV20-1 | CSARDGVVNEQFF
TRBV29-1 | CSVLSLRNTEAFF
TRBV4-3 | CASSLTSGALETQYF
TRBV29-1 | CSVRTDRYGYTF
TRBV4-3 | CASSQDSGVENEQFF
TRBV7-2 | CASSSWSSGGSTDTQYF
TRBV9 | CASSVERTGGVPQINSPLHF
TRBV18 | CASSRGSDQPQHF
TRBV27 | CASSPGAGGSPLHF
TRBV20-1 | CSATSGVGNQPQHF
TRBV12-3/TRBV12-4 | CASSFLRGETQYF
TRBV3-1 | CASTSSGEKLFF
TRBV19 | CASSIRTATGSSPLHF
TRBV9 | CASSVQRGTEAFF
TRBV6-5 | CASNRKGGEKLFF
TRBV12-3/TRBV12-4 | CASSLRTSGANVLTF
TRBV20-1 | CSARDPSSGNTIYF
TRBV20-1 | CSASSDRDSYNEQFF
TRBV30 | CAWSPGEAQPQHF
TRBV7-9 | CASSLDSTDTQYF
TRBV3-1 | CAAATTGPNTGELFF
TRBV9 | CASSRGGYGYTF
TRBV11-2 | CASSPRGGNSPLHF
TRBV11-3 | CASSLGQGDSYEQYF
TRBV7-9 | CASRETGGREQFF
TRBV4-3 | CASSESPTGEYADTQYF
TRBV27 | CASRPGTANYKNIQYF
TRBV29-1 | CSVALGGPNEQYF
TRBV18 | CASSPRQQGETDTQYF
TRBV6-1 | CASSVYDSPGEQYF
TRBV3-1 | CASSQRGPAADTQYF